The source of this T cell receptor (beta chain) is a study of shared clonotypes between healthy human individuals. On this clone: What it binds is not known.

Naivety among CD8 cells was defined by CD45RO negativity and positive CCR7 selection, thereby excluding terminally differentiated effector memory CD45RA+ cells. Produced via immunoSEQ multiplex PCR; TCRdb's table is partial and in-frame only. The sample yields 2 million to 2.5 million clones, approximately 94% seen once. Study observations and caveats: Inspection by rarefaction showed sorted-subset sequencing to be incomplete despite large depth.

The germline gives CDR1 ENHRY, CDR2 SYGVKD. Trimming took off 0 bases at V and 7 bases at J, with 16 bases between the two ends. This CDR3 region has 16 residues. The TCR was taken from a man between 18 and 29 years old in good health. Sequenced: naive CD8+ T cells sorted from blood. The chain is built from TRBV10-3 and TRBJ2-1; D is unresolved. The CDR3 loop is CAISESGGKMGNEQFF. CDR3 coding DNA: TGTGCCATCAGTGAGTCTGGTGGGAAAATGGGTAATGAGCAGTTCTTC.